Listed below are T cell receptor beta chains from one sample, sequenced in a study of technical replicates of blood from a few donors. TCRdb's copy holds only in-frame clones and misses some; the assay was immunoSEQ multiplex PCR. The sample consists of about 88,000 clones, 80% to 95% of them appearing once. Sequencing input: T cells isolated from PBMCs. All receptors come from a human donor in good health. The CDR3 runs from the conserved cysteine through the conserved F or W. A D gene is named only where the DNA matches it firmly. Not every row has a clone size; where given, it reads once, few, many or a size class.

TGCGCCAGCAGCCAAGCGGGACAGGGAACGGATACGCAGTATTTT,CASSQAGQGTDTQYF,TRBJ2-3,TRBD1,TRBV4-1,.
TGTGCCAGTACAATCGGACAGGTAGCGGGGAGCTATGGCTACACCTTC,CASTIGQVAGSYGYTF,TRBJ1-2,TRBD1,TRBV19,.
TGTGCCAGCTCACCTACCGGGTCCCCGGCGCGCACCATATATTTT,CASSPTGSPARTIYF,TRBJ1-3,.,TRBV18,once
TGTGCCACCAATCCAGGGCCAGCTAACTATGGCTACACCTTC,CATNPGPANYGYTF,TRBJ1-2,.,TRBV19,.
TGTGCCAGCAGCTCTAGCCCAGACCAGTCTGGAAACACCATATATTTT,CASSSSPDQSGNTIYF,TRBJ1-3,.,TRBV7-6,.
TGTGCCAGTAGATTAGCGGATGAGCAGTTCTTC,CASRLADEQFF,TRBJ2-1,.,TRBV19,.
TGTGCCAGCAGTTTATACGGGGGGCAGGATGGCTACACCTTC,CASSLYGGQDGYTF,TRBJ1-2,.,TRBV27,.
TGCGCCAGCCACGGCAAACAGGGCGGGAACACTGAAGCTTTCTTT,CASHGKQGGNTEAFF,TRBJ1-1,.,TRBV5-1,.
TGTGCCAGCAGTGATGGGACTACTAGCACAGATACGCAGTATTTT,CASSDGTTSTDTQYF,TRBJ2-3,TRBD2,TRBV2,.
TGTGCCAGCAGCCCCGGGACTCGGCAGTTCTTC,CASSPGTRQFF,TRBJ2-1,.,TRBV7-9,.
TGTGCCAGCAGCTTAGCCGGGGGGGCCGATGAGCAGTTCTTC,CASSLAGGADEQFF,TRBJ2-1,TRBD2,TRBV7-6,.
TGTGCCTGGAGGGACTTTGAAAAACTGTTTTTT,CAWRDFEKLFF,TRBJ1-4,.,TRBV30,.
TGTGCCAGCCCGCTAGCGGGGGGGTTACCCTCCTACGAGCAGTACTTC,CASPLAGGLPSYEQYF,TRBJ2-7,TRBD2,TRBV5-4,once
TGCGCCAGCAGAACTAGCGGGAAGACCTACGAGCAGTACTTC,CASRTSGKTYEQYF,TRBJ2-7,TRBD2,TRBV4-1,.
TGTGCCAGCAGCTTCCCGACTAGTCCCGAGCAGTACTTC,CASSFPTSPEQYF,TRBJ2-7,.,TRBV5-4,.
TGCGCCAGCAGCTTGGTTCCTAGCGGGAAGGGAGAGACCCAGTACTTC,CASSLVPSGKGETQYF,TRBJ2-5,TRBD2,TRBV5-1,.
TGTGCCAGCAGTGAAATGGGGACAGGGGTGGTGCGTGGCTACACCTTC,CASSEMGTGVVRGYTF,TRBJ1-2,TRBD1,TRBV6-1,.
TGTGCCTCCACTAGGACTCATAGCTCCTACAATGAGCAGTTCTTC,CASTRTHSSYNEQFF,TRBJ2-1,.,TRBV10-3,.
TGCGCCAGCAGCTTTGGGGCTCCGGGGGGACGTGGAGATACGCAGTATTTT,CASSFGAPGGRGDTQYF,TRBJ2-3,TRBD2,TRBV5-1,.
TGCGCCAGCAGCCATCGACAGGGTGGTACTGAAGCTTTCTTT,CASSHRQGGTEAFF,TRBJ1-1,TRBD1,TRBV4-1,once
TGTGCTAGTGGCCTATCTGTAAGAGGGGGAGCTTTCTTT,CASGLSVRGGAFF,TRBJ1-1,.,TRBV12-5,.
TGTGCCAGCAGTTACGCCCGGGACAGGGGGCCCTACGAGCAGTACTTC,CASSYARDRGPYEQYF,TRBJ2-7,TRBD1,TRBV6-5,.